A selection of T cell receptor beta chains follows, all from one sample in a study of Ad26.COV2.S vaccination and SARS-CoV-2 variants. TCRdb's copy holds only in-frame clones and misses some; the assay was immunoSEQ multiplex PCR. The repertoire holds hundreds of thousands of clones, about 85% seen once, with around 6.6% in the top ten. The specimen was peripheral blood, collected in a trial of Ad26.COV2.S vaccine versus placebo. These receptors originate from a person aged 18-65 years who received the Ad26.COV2.S COVID-19 vaccine or a placebo. Each CDR3 is given with its conserved first and last residue. The D gene is left open where the match is weak. Clone size, where shown, is once, few, many, or a class for clones that have expanded.

D gene,J gene,V gene,clone size,CDR3 protein,CDR3 DNA
NA,TRBJ1-3,TRBV18,few,CASSPDQRSGNTIYF,TGTGCCAGCTCACCAGACCAGCGCTCTGGAAACACCATATATTTT
TRBD2,TRBJ2-5,TRBV9,NA,CASSPPGGRAQETQYF,TGTGCCAGCAGCCCCCCGGGGGGGCGAGCACAAGAGACCCAGTACTTC
NA,TRBJ1-3,TRBV3-1/TRBV3-2,few,CASSQDTGTGNTIYF,TGTGCCAGCAGCCAAGATACAGGGACTGGAAACACCATATATTTT
TRBD1,TRBJ1-2,TRBV6-6,once,CASSYGQGVNYGYTF,TGTGCCAGCAGTTACGGACAGGGCGTTAACTATGGCTACACCTTC
NA,TRBJ2-3,TRBV5-1,NA,CASSPTYEEEGTDTQYF,TGCGCCAGCAGCCCCACCTACGAGGAGGAGGGCACAGATACGCAGTATTTT
NA,TRBJ2-7,TRBV4-3,NA,CASSQDLGRTGKNEQYF,TGCGCCAGCAGCCAAGATTTGGGGAGGACGGGCAAAAACGAGCAGTACTTC
NA,TRBJ1-2,TRBV6-5,NA,CASSYSYGGLYGYTF,TGTGCCAGCAGTTACTCGTACGGGGGCCTCTATGGCTACACCTTC
NA,TRBJ2-2,TRBV9,once,CASSVDSGELFF,TGTGCCAGCAGCGTAGACTCCGGGGAGCTGTTTTTT
NA,TRBJ2-2,TRBV7-9,NA,CASSLARSGVGATGELFF,TGTGCCAGCAGCTTAGCGCGTTCGGGGGTCGGTGCCACCGGGGAGCTGTTTTTT
TRBD1,TRBJ2-7,TRBV7-3,NA,CASSLTQGAYEQYF,TGTGCCAGCAGCTTAACGCAGGGGGCCTACGAGCAGTACTTC
NA,TRBJ2-1,TRBV7-8,NA,CASSLGVGVRYNEQFF,TGTGCCAGCAGCTTGGGGGTGGGGGTAAGGTACAATGAGCAGTTCTTC
TRBD1,TRBJ1-1,TRBV12-3/TRBV12-4,NA,CASTLDRDTEAFF,TGTGCCAGCACTCTTGACAGGGACACTGAAGCTTTCTTT
TRBD2,TRBJ2-1,TRBV6-2/TRBV6-3,NA,CASSYGLAGSYNEQFF,TGTGCCAGCAGTTACGGACTAGCGGGCTCCTACAATGAGCAGTTCTTC
TRBD1,TRBJ2-1,TRBV7-9,NA,CASSFYQGQAGEQFF,TGTGCCAGCAGCTTTTACCAGGGACAGGCAGGTGAGCAGTTCTTC
TRBD2,TRBJ2-1,TRBV7-8,NA,CASSLDLAGGFSEQFF,TGTGCCAGCAGCTTAGACCTAGCGGGAGGCTTCAGTGAGCAGTTCTTC
NA,TRBJ2-5,TRBV29-1,NA,CSVPMGGASPETQYF,TGCAGCGTTCCAATGGGGGGAGCGTCCCCAGAGACCCAGTACTTC
TRBD2,TRBJ2-5,TRBV18,NA,CASSPRLAGGYQETQYF,TGTGCCAGCTCACCACGCCTAGCGGGGGGATACCAAGAGACCCAGTACTTC
NA,TRBJ2-3,TRBV6-6,NA,CASSPNGQSTDTQYF,TGTGCCAGCAGTCCAAACGGACAGAGCACAGATACGCAGTATTTT
TRBD1,TRBJ2-3,TRBV9,few,CASSVGQGVGTDTQYF,TGTGCCAGCAGCGTAGGTCAGGGGGTTGGCACAGATACGCAGTATTTT
TRBD2,TRBJ2-7,TRBV9,NA,CASSVGLAGEREQYF,TGTGCCAGCAGCGTGGGACTAGCGGGGGAAAGGGAGCAGTACTTC
TRBD2,TRBJ2-5,TRBV18,NA,CASSPRAGGGETQYF,TGTGCCAGCTCACCGAGGGCGGGAGGTGGTGAGACCCAGTACTTC
NA,TRBJ2-7,TRBV4-1,few,CASSQPGLSNSYEQYF,TGCGCCAGCAGCCAACCCGGACTATCTAACTCCTACGAGCAGTACTTC
NA,TRBJ2-2,TRBV28,NA,CASRTGTLNTGELFF,TGTGCCAGCAGGACCGGGACACTGAACACCGGGGAGCTGTTTTTT
TRBD2,TRBJ2-3,TRBV18,NA,CASSPLGTSGKRDTQYF,TGTGCCAGCTCTCCCCTTGGGACTAGCGGGAAACGCGATACGCAGTATTTT
TRBD1,TRBJ1-5,TRBV27,few,CASSPLSRQGQNQPQHF,TGTGCCAGCAGTCCCCTCTCCCGACAGGGGCAGAATCAGCCCCAGCATTTT
NA,TRBJ2-2,TRBV9,NA,CASSVTAKTGELFF,TGTGCCAGCAGCGTGACAGCGAAAACCGGGGAGCTGTTTTTT
TRBD2,TRBJ2-7,TRBV20-1,NA,CSASLGLAGGGGDEQYF,TGCAGTGCTAGTTTGGGACTAGCGGGAGGAGGAGGCGACGAGCAGTACTTC
TRBD1,TRBJ2-1,TRBV11-3,NA,CASSLARGPINEQFF,TGTGCCAGCAGCTTAGCCAGGGGGCCCATCAATGAGCAGTTCTTC
NA,TRBJ2-5,TRBV5-4,NA,CASSIGGRGVQYF,TGTGCCAGCAGTATCGGGGGTAGAGGGGTCCAGTACTTC
NA,TRBJ2-3,TRBV10-3,NA,CAISEGRDTDTQYF,TGTGCCATCAGTGAGGGCAGGGACACAGATACGCAGTATTTT
TRBD1,TRBJ2-6,TRBV9,once,CASSVTYRVGGASGANVLTF,TGTGCCAGCAGCGTAACTTACCGGGTAGGGGGCGCGTCTGGGGCCAACGTCCTGACTTTC
NA,TRBJ1-2,TRBV19,NA,CASLRTAGDYGYTF,TGTGCCAGCCTTCGGACAGCCGGTGACTATGGCTACACCTTC
TRBD1,TRBJ1-5,TRBV6-2/TRBV6-3,NA,CASSYPKARSGGAGNQPQHF,TGTGCCAGCAGTTACCCGAAAGCTCGATCAGGGGGAGCGGGCAATCAGCCCCAGCATTTT
NA,TRBJ2-2,TRBV3-1/TRBV3-2,NA,CASSQENTGELFF,TGTGCCAGCAGCCAAGAGAACACCGGGGAGCTGTTTTTT
NA,TRBJ1-1,TRBV7-8,NA,CASSQDKNTEAFF,TGTGCCAGCAGCCAAGACAAGAACACTGAAGCTTTCTTT
TRBD2,TRBJ2-1,TRBV19,NA,CASSMPRGLAGWNEQFF,TGTGCCAGTAGTATGCCCCGAGGACTAGCGGGATGGAATGAGCAGTTCTTC
NA,TRBJ1-6,TRBV27,NA,CASSFEGSQNSPLHF,TGTGCCAGCAGTTTTGAGGGATCTCAAAATTCACCCCTCCACTTT
NA,TRBJ1-4,TRBV6-1,NA,CASSVREDATNEKLFF,TGTGCCAGCAGTGTCCGGGAAGATGCAACTAATGAAAAACTGTTTTTT
NA,TRBJ2-7,TRBV2,NA,CASTVLTSEQYF,TGTGCCAGCACAGTTCTGACCAGCGAGCAGTACTTC
NA,TRBJ1-2,TRBV14,NA,CASSQVLGTYYGYTF,TGTGCCAGCAGCCAAGTTCTGGGGACCTACTATGGCTACACCTTC
TRBD2,TRBJ2-2,TRBV10-3,NA,CAISSSGGASGELFF,TGTGCCATCAGCTCAAGCGGGGGGGCCTCCGGGGAGCTGTTTTTT
TRBD1,TRBJ1-2,TRBV19,NA,CASSQTQGINYGYTF,TGTGCCAGTAGCCAGACACAGGGGATCAACTATGGCTACACCTTC
NA,TRBJ1-1,TRBV7-9,NA,CASSFGGQLNTEAFF,TGTGCCAGCAGCTTTGGCGGACAACTGAACACTGAAGCTTTCTTT